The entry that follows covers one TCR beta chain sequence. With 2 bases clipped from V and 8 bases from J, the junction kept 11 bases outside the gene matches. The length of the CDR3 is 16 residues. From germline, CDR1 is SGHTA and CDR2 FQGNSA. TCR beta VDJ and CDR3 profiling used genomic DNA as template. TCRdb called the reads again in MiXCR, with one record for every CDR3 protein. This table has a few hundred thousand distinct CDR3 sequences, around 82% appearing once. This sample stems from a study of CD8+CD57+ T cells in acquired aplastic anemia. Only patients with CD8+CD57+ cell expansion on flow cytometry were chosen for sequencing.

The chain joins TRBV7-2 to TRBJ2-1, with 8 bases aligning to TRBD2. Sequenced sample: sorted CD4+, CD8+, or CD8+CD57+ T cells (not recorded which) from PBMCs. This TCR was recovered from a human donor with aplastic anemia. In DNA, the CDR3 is TGTGCCAGCAGCTTACAAAGCGGCGGGGGGAGGGATGAGCAGTTCTTC. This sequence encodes CASSLQSGGGRDEQFF.